The 18 T cell receptor beta chains below come from one sample, sequenced in a study of cytomegalovirus exposure and HLA in healthy donors. Measured with immunoSEQ multiplex PCR; TCRdb has only the in-frame clones, and not every one. The table has about 58,000 clones, 90% seen once. Material for sequencing was PBMCs. The receptors derive from a man between 18 and 35 years old in good health and CMV-seronegative.

V is TRBV20-1 and J is TRBJ2-7; no reliable D call. The CDR3 totals 11 residues. V was cut by 5 bases and J by 4 bases, with 9 bases left in between. The V gene's germline CDR1 is DFQATT and CDR2 SNEGSKA (reference sequence). This CDR3 reads CSAGSRYEQYF. CDR3 bases: TGCAGTGCTGGTAGTCGTTACGAGCAGTACTTC.

CDR3 in amino acids: CASSLEVGGGDETQYF. Here the CDR3 DNA reads TGTGCCAGCAGCTTGGAAGTCGGGGGGGGCGACGAGACCCAGTACTTC. This chain links TRBV5-4 with TRBJ2-5; 8 nucleotides align to TRBD2. Germline CDR1 SGHNT, CDR2 YYREEE (reference sequence). The CDR3 spans 16 residues. The trim removed 0 bases at V and 5 bases at J, leaving 9 bases unmatched.

As DNA, the CDR3 is TGTGCCAGCAGCTTAACAGGGAACGCTGGCCCCTACGAGCAGTACTTC. This encodes CASSLTGNAGPYEQYF. J is TRBJ2-7 and V is TRBV11-3; tentatively, D is TRBD1 (6 bases). Between the trimmed V and J ends, which lost 2 bases and 2 bases, there was a span of 16 bases. This CDR3 spans 16 amino acids. The germline V gene encodes CDR1 SGHNT and CDR2 YENEEA.

V gene TRBV7-8 combines with J gene TRBJ1-5; D is unclear. This CDR3 contains 15 residues. Germline V lookup: CDR1 SGHVS, CDR2 FQNEAQ. V was cut by 1 base and J by 0 bases, with 7 bases left in between. The CDR3 coding sequence is TGTGCCAGCAGCTTAGGACAACTTAGCAATCAGCCCCAGCATTTT. Its translation: CASSLGQLSNQPQHF.

The V call is TRBV5-1, the J call TRBJ2-5; a possible D gene is TRBD1 (5 bases). The CDR3 runs to 11 residues. V lost 6 bases to trimming and J lost 3 bases, with 6 bases between them. Germline loops: CDR1 SGHRS, CDR2 YFSETQ. CDR3 sequence: CASKGEETQYF. In nucleotides, the CDR3 is TGCGCCAGCAAAGGGGAAGAGACCCAGTACTTC.

V and J are TRBV11-3 and TRBJ1-1; no clear D. V was pared by 8 bases and J by 2 bases, with 15 bases between. Looked up from germline, CDR1 is SGHNT and CDR2 is YENEEA. There are 14 residues in the CDR3. In DNA, the CDR3 is TGTGCCAGCTCAAATCGCCGGGGTAACACTGAAGCTTTCTTT. Its translation: CASSNRRGNTEAFF.

The chain carries TRBV2 and TRBJ2-1; TRBD2 might be the D (5 bases). Germline CDR1 and CDR2: SNHLY and FYNNEI. The CDR3 runs 12 residues. The V gene lost 6 bases and the J gene lost 5 bases, with 8 bases spanning the gap. This CDR3 reads CASSGDHNEQFF. The CDR3 nucleotides are TGTGCCAGCAGCGGGGATCACAATGAGCAGTTCTTC.

V usage is TRBV19 and J usage is TRBJ2-2; 7 bases map to TRBD2. The CDR3 sequence is 16 residues long. Looked up from germline, CDR1 is LNHDA and CDR2 is SQIVND (reference sequence). V lost 3 bases to trimming and J lost 1 base; unmatched junction nucleotides: 5. In DNA form, the CDR3 reads TGTGCCAGTAGTATCGGATCTAGCGGGAACACCGGGGAGCTGTTTTTT. Its translation is CASSIGSSGNTGELFF.

The chain links TRBV7-2 to TRBJ1-2; no firm D call. This CDR3 has 15 residues. CDR1 SGHTA and CDR2 FQGNSA come from the germline V gene. V lost 0 bases to trimming and J lost 7 bases, with 15 bases between them. CDR3 protein: CASSLAKELSSGYTF. The CDR3 DNA sequence: TGTGCCAGCAGCTTAGCTAAGGAGTTGTCGAGTGGCTACACCTTC.

The V and J genes are TRBV4-3 and TRBJ1-3; D not resolved. Trimming left V 0 bases short and J 4 bases short, with 7 bases between. The CDR3 has 14 amino acids. Germline V gives CDR1 LGHNA, CDR2 YSLEER. The CDR3 DNA follows: TGCGCCAGCAGCCAAGAATCAGTGGGAAACACCATATATTTT. Translating it yields CASSQESVGNTIYF.

The chain combines TRBV13 with TRBJ2-3; TRBD2 matches at 12 bases. The germline gives CDR1 PRHDT, CDR2 FYEKMQ (reference sequence). V trimming: 3 bases; J trimming: 2 bases; junction bases outside the gene matches: 9. The CDR3 is 18 residues long. The CDR3 protein is CASSFPPTSGGPTDTQYF. The CDR3 nucleotides are TGTGCCAGCAGCTTCCCCCCGACTAGCGGGGGCCCCACAGATACGCAGTATTTT.

The chain is built from TRBV5-1 and TRBJ2-5; TRBD2 matches at 7 bases. Germline V CDR1 and CDR2: SGHRS, YFSETQ. Unmatched junction bases numbered 14, after V lost 4 bases and J lost 5 bases. CDR3 length: 16 amino acids. CDR3 DNA sequence: TGCGCCAGCAGCGAAGAAGGACTAGTGGGCCTCGAGACCCAGTACTTC. Protein product: CASSEEGLVGLETQYF. The whole variable domain, filled in from reference TRBV5-1 and TRBJ2-5, reads KAGVTQTPRYLIKTRGQQVTLSCSPISGHRSVSWYQQTPGQGLQFLFEYFSETQRNKGNFPGRFSGRQFSNSRSEMNVSTLELGDSALYLCASSEEGLVGLETQYFGPGTRLLVL.

V gene TRBV11-3 combines with J gene TRBJ1-2; D is possibly TRBD1 (5 bases). The CDR3 consists of 13 residues. The V end lost 1 base, the J end lost 4 bases, and 7 bases lay between the germline ends. Looked up from germline, CDR1 is SGHNT and CDR2 is YENEEA. The CDR3: CASSLGGGYGYTF. The CDR3 DNA follows: TGTGCCAGCAGCTTAGGGGGCGGCTATGGCTACACCTTC.

The chain recombines TRBV28 with TRBJ2-1, with 13 bases lining up with TRBD2. The CDR3 is made up of 18 amino acids. The V gene end was trimmed by 3 bases and the J gene end by 7 bases; junction bases not matched to a gene: 12. Germline V lookup: CDR1 MDHEN, CDR2 SYDVKM. CDR3 region: CASSFFRTSGSRRNEQFF. The CDR3 DNA sequence: TGTGCCAGCAGTTTCTTCAGGACTAGCGGGAGTCGCAGGAATGAGCAGTTCTTC.

CDR3 sequence: CASSYDSGAQFF. The CDR3 DNA follows: TGTGCCAGCAGCTACGATAGCGGGGCGCAGTTCTTC. The chain recombines TRBV11-2 with TRBJ2-1; 8 nucleotides agree with TRBD2. Germline-derived CDR1 and CDR2 are SGHAT and FQNNGV. The CDR3 extends over 12 amino acids. V trimming: 4 bases; J trimming: 12 bases; junction bases outside the gene matches: 5.

The chain combines TRBV7-9 with TRBJ2-7; TRBD1 might be the D (5 bases). Germline V gene lookup returns CDR1 SEHNR and CDR2 FQNEAQ (reference sequence). V shed 5 bases and J shed 6 bases, with 11 bases lying between them. The CDR3 runs 12 residues. CDR3 region: CASSQGSSEQYF. The CDR3 DNA reads TGTGCCAGCAGCCAGGGATCCAGCGAGCAGTACTTC.

This clone was observed a single time. The chain has TRBV4-2 and TRBJ2-1; 9 bases line up with TRBD2. From germline, CDR1 is LGHNA and CDR2 YNFKEQ. V gave up 6 bases and J gave up 9 bases; unmatched junction bases: 12. This CDR3 has 15 amino acids. The CDR3 bases are TGTGCCAGCAGTCCGAGCGGGAGGCACCAGGGTGAGCAGTTCTTC. Protein sequence: CASSPSGRHQGEQFF.

This sequence joins TRBV7-9 and TRBJ1-2; no definite D call. This CDR3 has 14 residues. The V gene lost 4 bases and the J gene lost 8 bases, with 17 bases spanning the gap. Germline-derived CDR1 and CDR2 are SEHNR and FQNEAQ (reference sequence). This chain's CDR3 is CASSSYREDEGYTF. CDR3 coding DNA: TGTGCCAGCAGCTCCTACCGGGAAGACGAGGGCTACACCTTC.